The 24 T cell receptor beta chains presented below share a single source sample, sequenced in a study of radiotherapy plus CTLA-4 blockade in lung cancer. Libraries were prepared by immunoSEQ multiplex PCR; TCRdb keeps only in-frame clonotypes and omits some of them. The table records roughly 50,000 clones, roughly 90% of them present only once. The source was peripheral blood, collected from a patient treated with radiotherapy plus ipilimumab. The receptors were sampled from a human donor with non-small cell lung cancer that progressed on radiotherapy plus ipilimumab. Some clones in this sample may be carry-over from other donors' samples.

About this clone: The junction departs from germline at one end; a sequencing error may be responsible. The chain carries TRBV6-5 and TRBJ2-1, with TRBD1 matching 7 bases. CDR1 and CDR2 (germline): MNHEY, SVGAGI. The CDR3 spans 15 residues. CDR3 in DNA: TGTGCCAGCAGTAACTCCGGGACAGACTACAATGAGCAGTTCTTC. Translation gives CASSNSGTDYNEQFF.

This clone came up a few times. The rearrangement joins TRBV7-2 to TRBJ2-2; 9 positions match TRBD1. CDR3 size: 16 residues. CDR1 SGHTA and CDR2 FQGNSA come from the germline V gene. V was clipped by 5 bases and J by 3 bases; unmatched bases: 7. This CDR3 reads CASSIRTGAHTGELFF. The CDR3 DNA follows: TGTGCCAGCAGCATACGGACAGGGGCGCACACCGGGGAGCTGTTTTTT.

The chain uses TRBV7-2 and TRBJ2-2, with D possibly being TRBD1 (6 bases). The germline V gene has CDR1 SGHTA and CDR2 FQGNSA. V was shortened by 3 bases and J by 4 bases, with 15 bases between the two germline ends. This CDR3 has 16 residues. The CDR3 nucleotides read TGTGCCAGCAGCTTTTCTTGGCTAGGGGGCACCGGGGAGCTGTTTTTT. Its protein is CASSFSWLGGTGELFF.

J is TRBJ1-6 and V is TRBV6-4, with D unclear. The CDR3 covers 13 residues. In germline, CDR1 is MRHNA, CDR2 SNTAGT. The V and J ends lost 2 bases and 7 bases respectively, with 6 bases between them. The CDR3 DNA reads TGTGCCAGCAGTGACACGGGAAATTCACCCCTCCACTTT. Translating gives CASSDTGNSPLHF.

The rearrangement links TRBV2 to TRBJ1-1; weak D call: TRBD1 (5 bases). The CDR3 contains 13 residues. The ends were cut back, 4 bases at V and 6 bases at J, with 12 bases in the middle. Per germline, CDR1 SNHLY and CDR2 FYNNEI. The chain's CDR3 is CASSVSVGAEAFF. CDR3 coding DNA: TGTGCCAGCAGTGTTTCCGTAGGGGCTGAAGCTTTCTTT.

The gene calls are TRBV5-6 and TRBJ2-3, with TRBD2 as a possible D gene (7 bases). The germline V gene encodes CDR1 SGHDT and CDR2 YYEEEE. This CDR3 region has 14 residues. The V end lost 3 bases, the J end lost 3 bases, and 11 bases lay between the germline ends. The CDR3 loop reads CASSWRGQTDTQYF. For the CDR3, the DNA is TGTGCCAGCAGCTGGCGGGGGCAGACAGATACGCAGTATTTT.

This clone occurred once. V usage is TRBV10-1 and J usage is TRBJ1-4; 9 bases map to TRBD1. The CDR3 runs to 15 residues. The germline gives CDR1 WNHNN, CDR2 SYGVQD (reference sequence). The J segment lost 4 bases and the V segment lost 6 bases, leaving 6 bases of the junction unmatched. The chain's CDR3 is CASRKDRGHNEKLFF. The CDR3 DNA reads as TGCGCCAGCAGAAAGGACAGGGGCCATAATGAAAAACTGTTTTTT.

This chain links TRBV6-5 with TRBJ2-1; 7 bases match TRBD1. The CDR3 covers 15 residues. Germline V lookup: CDR1 MNHEY, CDR2 SVGAGI. The junction had 10 bases not matched to a gene; V was cut back by 7 bases and J by 4 bases. CDR3 DNA sequence: TGTGCCAGCACCCGAGACAGGGCGCTTTACAATGAGCAGTTCTTC. The encoded protein is CASTRDRALYNEQFF.

Concerning this clone: The junction does not match germline at one end; this may be a read error. The chain recombines TRBV7-6 with TRBJ2-7, with 7 bases aligning to TRBD1. The CDR3 sequence is 12 residues long. CDR1 is SGHVS and CDR2 is FNYEAQ in the germline V gene. CDR3 amino acids: CASSLTGQEQCF. CDR3 sequence (DNA): TGTGCCAGCAGCTTGACAGGGCAAGAGCAGTGCTTC.

A single count supports this clone. The sample contains more than one DNA sequence encoding this CDR3. This chain uses TRBV9 with TRBJ2-3, with 7 bases that match TRBD1. The CDR3 has 15 amino acids. Losses at the gene ends were 2 bases for V and 3 bases for J; bases not matched to a gene: 6. Germline-derived CDR1 and CDR2 are SGDLS and YYNGEE. Here the CDR3 DNA reads TGTGCCAGCAGCGTGGCCGGGACAGAGACAGATACGCAGTATTTT. Protein sequence: CASSVAGTETDTQYF.

V gene TRBV5-6 combines with J gene TRBJ2-4; 9 nucleotides line up with TRBD1. Per germline, CDR1 SGHDT and CDR2 YYEEEE. With V trimmed by 3 bases and J by 0 bases, 10 bases remained unmatched. The CDR3 consists of 18 residues. CDR3 region: CASSWDRVTGLAKNIQYF. CDR3 DNA sequence: TGTGCCAGCAGCTGGGACAGGGTGACGGGGCTAGCCAAAAACATTCAGTACTTC.

The rearrangement joins TRBV30 to TRBJ2-5, with a possible D match to TRBD2 (5 bases). Germline CDR1 GTSNPN, CDR2 SVGIG (reference sequence). The CDR3 has 14 residues. V was shortened by 0 bases and J by 2 bases, with 10 bases between the two germline ends. The CDR3 region has the DNA TGTGCCTGGAGTGTACGGTGGACTCAAGAGACCCAGTACTTC. This translates into CAWSVRWTQETQYF.

The gene calls are TRBV19 and TRBJ2-2, with D perhaps TRBD1 (6 bases). CDR1 is LNHDA and CDR2 is SQIVND in the germline V gene (reference sequence). The CDR3 length is 14 residues. Trimming stripped 11 bases from V and 5 bases from J, with 18 bases between. The chain's CDR3 is CAGRPSGVTGELFF. The DNA for the CDR3 is TGTGCCGGACGCCCTTCAGGGGTGACCGGGGAGCTGTTTTTT.

The rearrangement links TRBV4-3 to TRBJ1-1, with 8 bases identical to TRBD1. CDR3 size: 17 residues. V lost 0 bases and J lost 5; bases outside the gene matches: 11. Germline values: CDR1 LGHNA, CDR2 YSLEER. DNA of the CDR3: TGCGCCAGCAGCCAAGATCGTTCAACGGGGACAGGAACTGAAGCTTTCTTT. This sequence encodes CASSQDRSTGTGTEAFF.

The rearrangement joins TRBV29-1 to TRBJ2-7; TRBD1 matches 8 bases. From germline, CDR1 is SQVTM and CDR2 ANQGSEA. CDR3 length equals 12 residues. V lost 7 bases to trimming and J lost 6 bases; unmatched junction nucleotides: 8. The chain's CDR3 is CSATTGGAEQYF. The DNA for the CDR3 is TGCAGCGCTACAACAGGGGGAGCCGAGCAGTACTTC.

The chain is built from TRBV5-3 and TRBJ2-1; 7 nucleotides match TRBD2. TRBV5-3 is reported as an ORF; its role is uncertain. The CDR3 consists of 17 residues. V shed 4 bases and J 0 bases; nucleotides not matched to a gene: 10. The CDR3: CARSPRGSSRSYNEQFF. For the CDR3, the DNA is TGTGCCAGAAGCCCCCGCGGGAGCTCCCGCTCCTACAATGAGCAGTTCTTC.

The V gene is TRBV27, the J gene TRBJ2-7; D is unclear. Germline values: CDR1 MNHEY, CDR2 SMNVEV (reference sequence). The CDR3 sequence is 13 residues long. V was trimmed by 4 bases and J by 0 bases, leaving 7 bases between them. CDR3 loop: CASSWSSSYEQYF. For the CDR3, the DNA is TGTGCCAGCAGTTGGAGTAGCTCCTACGAGCAGTACTTC.

CDR3 residues: CASSLLGQGGGSGNTIYF. The CDR3 nucleotides read TGCGCCAGCAGCTTGTTGGGCCAGGGGGGAGGTTCTGGAAACACCATATATTTT. The rearrangement uses TRBV5-1 and TRBJ1-3, with 7 bases identical to TRBD1. Germline V CDR1 and CDR2: SGHRS, YFSETQ. V lost 1 base and J lost 1; bases outside the gene matches: 11. There are 18 residues in the CDR3.

Note on this clone: Sequence at one end of the junction differs from germline and may be a read error. The chain has TRBV19 and TRBJ2-7, with 10 bases that match TRBD2. Germline loops: CDR1 LNHDA, CDR2 SQIVND (reference sequence). There are 14 residues in the CDR3. CDR3 amino acids: CTSSVSGRVHEQYF. The CDR3, as DNA: TGTACCAGTAGTGTGAGCGGGAGGGTCCACGAGCAGTACTTC.

This chain joins TRBV6-6 and TRBJ2-3, with D unresolved. CDR3 length equals 14 residues. Between the trimmed V and J ends, which lost 3 bases and 1 base, there was a span of 8 bases. The V gene's germline CDR1 is MNHNY and CDR2 SVGAGI (reference sequence). CDR3 coding DNA: TGTGCCAGCAGTTATGGCCACCGCACAGATACGCAGTATTTT. Protein: CASSYGHRTDTQYF.

This clone was observed once. This chain connects TRBV4-2 to TRBJ1-1; 7 bases are a match to TRBD1. The V segment lost 1 base and the J segment 0 bases; nucleotides outside the gene matches: 11. The CDR3 extends over 18 amino acids. From germline, CDR1 is LGHNA and CDR2 YNFKEQ. CDR3 nucleotide sequence: TGTGCCAGCAGCCAAGCAACAGGGGCAGGCGGGGTGAACACTGAAGCTTTCTTT. It is translated as CASSQATGAGGVNTEAFF.

With regard to this clone: Additional DNA sequences in this sample encode the identical CDR3. The J gene is TRBJ2-3, the V gene TRBV5-1, with TRBD2 matching over 8 bases. This CDR3 comprises 14 residues. Germline V gene lookup returns CDR1 SGHRS and CDR2 YFSETQ. After removal of 6 bases from V and 0 bases from J, the junction contained 3 bases not matched to a gene. The CDR3 sequence is CASNRGGSTDTQYF. Written as DNA, the CDR3 is TGCGCCAGCAATCGCGGGGGGAGCACAGATACGCAGTATTTT.

V usage is TRBV4-1 and J usage is TRBJ2-5; perhaps TRBD1 as D (5 bases). V was trimmed by 0 bases and J by 5 bases, leaving 25 bases between them. This CDR3 is 19 amino acids long. Germline V gene lookup returns CDR1 MGHRA and CDR2 YSYEKL. CDR3 protein: CASSQDATESTGPPETQYF. The CDR3 coding sequence is TGCGCCAGCAGCCAAGACGCGACAGAGTCTACCGGGCCCCCGGAGACCCAGTACTTC.

J is TRBJ2-7 and V is TRBV9, with D perhaps TRBD2 (6 bases). V was clipped by 4 bases and J by 2 bases, with 19 bases between them. The CDR3 runs to 16 residues. CDR1 and CDR2 (germline): SGDLS, YYNGEE. CDR3 bases: TGTGCCAGCAGCTTCGCGAGTAGCGGAGCCCCCTACGAGCAGTACTTC. It encodes CASSFASSGAPYEQYF.